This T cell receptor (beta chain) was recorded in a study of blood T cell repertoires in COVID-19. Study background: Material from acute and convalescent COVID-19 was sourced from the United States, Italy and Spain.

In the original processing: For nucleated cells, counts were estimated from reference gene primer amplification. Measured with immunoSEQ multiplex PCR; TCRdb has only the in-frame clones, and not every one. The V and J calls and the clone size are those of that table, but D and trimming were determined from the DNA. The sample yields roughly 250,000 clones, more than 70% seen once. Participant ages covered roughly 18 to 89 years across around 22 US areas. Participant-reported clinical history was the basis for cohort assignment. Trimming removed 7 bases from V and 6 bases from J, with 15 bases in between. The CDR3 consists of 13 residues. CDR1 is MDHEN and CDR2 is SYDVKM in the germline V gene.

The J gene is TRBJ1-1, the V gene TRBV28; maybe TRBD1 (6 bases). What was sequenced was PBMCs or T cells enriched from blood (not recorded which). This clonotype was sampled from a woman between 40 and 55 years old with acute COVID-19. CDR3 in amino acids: CASTSGTTPEAFF. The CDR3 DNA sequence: TGTGCCAGCACTTCCGGGACAACCCCTGAAGCTTTCTTT.